The 22 T cell receptor beta chains in this list originate from one sample, sequenced in a study of patients and donors after allogeneic stem cell transplantation (dated by TCRdb to the early 2020s). The receptor library was made with RT-PCR. Sequenced on a NextSeq 550. Clones were called with MiXCR by TCRdb after fastp trimmed the public reads at Q25, and only in-frame beta chains were retained. When rows share a CDR3 protein, they turn into one entry using the most common DNA and genes. This sample lists hundreds of thousands of distinct CDR3 sequences; approximately 16% were detected once. The ten largest clones represent 7.2% of the sample. Sequencing was done on a sample of blood, either unsorted or a sorted T cell fraction (not recorded which). The receptors come from a human donor who was either an allogeneic HSCT recipient or a stem cell or donor lymphocyte infusion donor (not recorded which). It is not recorded whose cells these are; they may come from a transplant donor.

This clonotype was picked up a small number of times. The chain is built from TRBV5-1 and TRBJ1-2; 10 bases are a match to TRBD1. V was pared by 3 bases and J by 5 bases, with 7 bases of the junction left unmatched. The CDR3 totals 15 residues. Germline V lookup: CDR1 SGHRS, CDR2 YFSETQ. Here the CDR3 reads CASSSDRGRSYGYTF. The CDR3 region has the DNA TGCGCCAGCAGCTCCGACAGGGGGCGTTCTTATGGCTACACCTTC. The complete variable domain, with remaining parts taken from reference TRBV5-1 and TRBJ1-2, reads KAGVTQTPRYLIKTRGQQVTLSCSPISGHRSVSWYQQTPGQGLQFLFEYFSETQRNKGNFPGRFSGRQFSNSRSEMNVSTLELGDSALYLCASSSDRGRSYGYTFGSGTRLTVV.

The chain couples TRBV28 to TRBJ2-3; D gene unclear. CDR3 length: 14 amino acids. The ends were cut back, 6 bases at V and 0 bases at J, with 10 bases in the middle. Germline CDR1 is MDHEN and CDR2 is SYDVKM. CDR3: CASSLRRSTDTQYF. Written as DNA, the CDR3 is TGTGCCAGCAGCCTCAGGAGAAGCACAGATACGCAGTATTTT.

The V gene is TRBV12-3 or TRBV12-4, the J gene TRBJ1-6; the D gene is possibly TRBD1 (6 bases). This CDR3 has 16 residues. V shed 1 base and J shed 6 bases, with 13 bases lying between them. CDR3 region: CASSLVGAGANSPLHF. The DNA of the CDR3 is TGTGCCAGCAGTTTAGTCGGGGCAGGGGCTAATTCACCCCTCCACTTT.

The J gene is TRBJ1-2, the V gene TRBV7-2, with D perhaps matching TRBD1 (5 bases). Germline CDR1 reads SGHTA; CDR2 reads FQGNSA. Trimming cost V 1 base and J 4 bases, with 13 bases left between them. The CDR3 runs to 15 residues. The CDR3 DNA sequence: TGTGCCAGCAGCTTAGTAGCCTCCGGGGGCTATGGCTACACCTTC. Its protein is CASSLVASGGYGYTF.

This clonotype came up once. The chain uses TRBV4-1 and TRBJ1-2, with a tentative D call TRBD1 (5 bases). From germline, CDR1 is MGHRA and CDR2 YSYEKL. The germline V and J ends were trimmed by 0 bases and 4 bases, with 9 bases remaining between them. The CDR3 loop spans 14 amino acids. In DNA form, the CDR3 reads TGCGCCAGCAGCCAAGAGTTCGGGGCCTATGGCTACACCTTC. Its protein product is CASSQEFGAYGYTF.

The chain joins TRBV18 to TRBJ2-7, with D unresolved. Germline lookup yields CDR1 KGHSH and CDR2 LQKENI. The CDR3 runs to 14 residues. Trimming cost V 2 bases and J 2 bases, with 10 bases left between them. DNA for the CDR3: TGTGCCAGCTCACCAATCCGTCCACCCTACGAGCAGTACTTC. It codes for CASSPIRPPYEQYF.

With respect to this clonotype: One end of the junction does not line up with germline, which may come from a read error. The chain has TRBV7-7 and TRBJ2-1; D possibly corresponds to TRBD2 (5 bases). The CDR3 length is 13 residues. Germline V gene data show CDR1 as SSHAT and CDR2 as FNYEAQ (reference sequence). The CDR3 loop is CASSLSSINEQFF. CDR3 bases: TGTGCTAGCAGCTTATCTAGCATCAATGAGCAGTTCTTC.

On this clonotype itself: The conserved final phenylalanine or tryptophan is absent from the CDR3, which likely points to a read error. V and J are TRBV5-1 and TRBJ2-6, with 9 positions matching TRBD1. This CDR3 is built from 17 residues. Germline lookup yields CDR1 SGHRS and CDR2 YFSETQ. V was clipped by 3 bases and J by 0 bases; unmatched bases: 4. The CDR3 DNA reads as TGCGCCAGCAGCTCCGGGACAGGGAGCTCTGGGGCCAACGTCCTGACTATC. This encodes CASSSGTGSSGANVLTI.

V is TRBV24-1 and J is TRBJ2-3; 8 bases are a match to TRBD2. Germline CDR1 reads KGHDR; CDR2 reads SFDVKD. There are 15 residues in the CDR3. Trimming at V came to 0 bases and at J to 4 bases, leaving 2 bases not matched to a gene. DNA for the CDR3: TGTGCCACCAGTGATTTGGGGACTAGTTCAGATACGCAGTATTTT. As protein: CATSDLGTSSDTQYF.

This chain links TRBV5-1 with TRBJ2-7, with 7 bases fitting TRBD1. There are 14 residues in the CDR3. CDR1 and CDR2 from the germline V gene are SGHRS and YFSETQ. The V and J ends lost 6 bases and 4 bases, in that order; junction bases with no gene match: 10. CDR3 sequence (DNA): TGCGCCAGCAACCGTCCGGGACAGCAGTACGAGCAGTACTTC. Translated: CASNRPGQQYEQYF. The full variable domain, in which reference TRBV5-1 and TRBJ2-7 provide the parts outside the CDR3, is KAGVTQTPRYLIKTRGQQVTLSCSPISGHRSVSWYQQTPGQGLQFLFEYFSETQRNKGNFPGRFSGRQFSNSRSEMNVSTLELGDSALYLCASNRPGQQYEQYFGPGTRLTVT.

To note about this clonotype: Mismatch with germline at one junction end may stem from a read error. The chain couples TRBV27 to TRBJ1-3, with D maybe TRBD1 (5 bases). The CDR3 has 12 residues. Germline-derived CDR1 and CDR2 are MNHEY and SMNVEV (reference sequence). The CDR3 DNA reads TGTGCCAGCAGTTTATCAGGGACTTTCCTTGACTTT. Its protein is CASSLSGTFLDF.

This clonotype was counted a few times. The genes are TRBV2 and TRBJ2-2; the D gene is possibly TRBD2 (6 bases). The CDR3 is 15 amino acids. Looked up from germline, CDR1 is SNHLY and CDR2 is FYNNEI. The V gene lost 6 bases and the J gene lost 9 bases, with 20 bases spanning the gap. This CDR3 is CASRARMGGWRELFF. As DNA, the CDR3 is TGTGCCAGCAGGGCAAGGATGGGAGGTTGGCGGGAGCTGTTTTTT. The full variable domain, completed using reference TRBV2 and TRBJ2-2, is EPEVTQTPSHQVTQMGQEVILRCVPISNHLYFYWYRQILGQKVEFLVSFYNNEISEKSEIFDDQFSVERPDGSNFTLKIRSTKLEDSAMYFCASRARMGGWRELFFGEGSRLTVL.

This clonotype has a count of ten or more. The V and J genes are TRBV12-3 or TRBV12-4 and TRBJ2-1; 12 nucleotides line up with TRBD2. V lost 6 bases, J lost 8 bases, and 11 bases stayed unmatched. This CDR3 region has 16 residues. The DNA for the CDR3 is TGTGCCAGCAGCCGCCGGACTAGCGGGAATTTGGATGAGCAGTTCTTC. Translating it yields CASSRRTSGNLDEQFF.

The rearrangement uses TRBV10-3 and TRBJ2-1; 7 bases agree with TRBD2. Germline V gene lookup returns CDR1 ENHRY and CDR2 SYGVKD. J gave up 8 bases and V 4 bases, and 8 bases lay outside the gene matches. The CDR3 loop spans 14 amino acids. The CDR3 loop is CAISGVGGSYEQFF. For the CDR3, the DNA is TGTGCCATCAGTGGAGTCGGCGGGAGCTATGAGCAGTTCTTC.

The chain couples TRBV19 to TRBJ2-1; TRBD2 aligns across 8 bases. This CDR3 is built from 16 residues. V was pared by 3 bases and J by 5 bases, with 9 bases of the junction left unmatched. The V gene's germline CDR1 is LNHDA and CDR2 SQIVND (reference sequence). The CDR3 sequence is CASSILAGTGHNEQFF. The CDR3 DNA reads TGTGCCAGTAGTATTTTAGCGGGAACCGGCCACAATGAGCAGTTCTTC.

This chain connects TRBV12-3 or TRBV12-4 to TRBJ2-1; D is perhaps TRBD1 (6 bases). Deletions cut 6 bases from V and 0 bases from J, with 12 bases between. The CDR3 runs 15 residues. Here the CDR3 reads CASREGDPSYNEQFF. The CDR3 DNA reads TGTGCCAGCAGAGAGGGGGACCCCTCCTACAATGAGCAGTTCTTC.

This clonotype was picked up a small number of times. This sequence joins TRBV7-2 and TRBJ2-2; 8 bases match TRBD1. Per the germline V gene, CDR1 is SGHTA and CDR2 is FQGNSA. This CDR3 has 16 amino acids. V trimming: 4 bases; J trimming: 0 bases; junction bases outside the gene matches: 4. The DNA for the CDR3 is TGTGCCAGCAGCTACGGACAGGGACCGAACACCGGGGAGCTGTTTTTT. Residues: CASSYGQGPNTGELFF.

This clonotype was counted at least ten times. The rearrangement links TRBV5-1 to TRBJ2-7; unclear D gene. The CDR3 covers 15 residues. The V end was cut by 0 bases, the J end by 3 bases, with 13 bases between. The germline gives CDR1 SGHRS, CDR2 YFSETQ. CDR3 region: CASSLGLDLHYEQYF. The CDR3 DNA reads as TGCGCCAGCAGCTTGGGTCTAGACCTTCACTACGAGCAGTACTTC.

This clonotype turned up a few times. This rearrangement joins TRBV2 to TRBJ1-1; D is uncertain. Per the germline V gene, CDR1 is SNHLY and CDR2 is FYNNEI. The CDR3 contains 12 residues. V lost 7 bases and J lost 5, with 11 bases in between. In DNA form, the CDR3 reads TGTGCCAGCAATAGGGCGGAGACTGAAGCTTTCTTT. Protein sequence: CASNRAETEAFF.

At least ten counts were recorded for this clonotype. The rearrangement links TRBV10-3 to TRBJ2-3, with a weak D call TRBD1 (5 bases). The CDR3 runs to 13 residues. Germline V gives CDR1 ENHRY, CDR2 SYGVKD. Trimming shortened V by 2 bases and J by 4 bases, and 7 bases separated the two germline ends. The CDR3 region is CAISEKGPDTQYF. As DNA, the CDR3 is TGTGCCATCAGTGAGAAGGGGCCAGATACGCAGTATTTT.

This clonotype was observed at least ten times. The genes are TRBV4-3 and TRBJ2-5, with D uncertain. Germline-derived CDR1 and CDR2 are LGHNA and YSLEER. With 2 bases removed from V and 3 bases from J, the gap between germline ends came to 7 bases. The CDR3 loop spans 13 amino acids. CDR3 residues: CASSQRYEETQYF. The CDR3 DNA reads TGCGCCAGCAGCCAAAGATACGAAGAGACCCAGTACTTC.

This clonotype has only a few counts. The chain has TRBV2 and TRBJ2-5, with 8 bases fitting TRBD1. The V gene end was trimmed by 3 bases and the J gene end by 6 bases; junction bases not matched to a gene: 12. The CDR3 covers 16 residues. Germline V gene lookup returns CDR1 SNHLY and CDR2 FYNNEI. The CDR3: CASSDVARQGAKTQYF. The CDR3 DNA sequence: TGTGCCAGCAGTGATGTTGCGCGGCAGGGGGCAAAGACCCAGTACTTC.